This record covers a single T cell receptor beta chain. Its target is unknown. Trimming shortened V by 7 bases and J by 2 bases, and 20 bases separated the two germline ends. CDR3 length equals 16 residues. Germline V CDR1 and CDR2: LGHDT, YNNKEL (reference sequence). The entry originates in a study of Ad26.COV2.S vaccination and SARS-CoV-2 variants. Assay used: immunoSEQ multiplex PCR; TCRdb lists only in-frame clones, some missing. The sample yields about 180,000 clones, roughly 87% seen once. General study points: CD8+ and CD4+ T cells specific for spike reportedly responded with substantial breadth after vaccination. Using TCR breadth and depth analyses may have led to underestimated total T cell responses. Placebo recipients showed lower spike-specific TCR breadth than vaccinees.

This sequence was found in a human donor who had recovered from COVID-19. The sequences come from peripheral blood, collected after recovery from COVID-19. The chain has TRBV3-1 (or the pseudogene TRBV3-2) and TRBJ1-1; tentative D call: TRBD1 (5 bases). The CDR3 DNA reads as TGTGCCAGCAACCCGGGCCGGGGGGGTGGAAACACTGAAGCTTTCTTT. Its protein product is CASNPGRGGGNTEAFF.